Presented here are 32 T cell receptor beta chains from one specimen sequenced in a study of blood T cell repertoires in COVID-19. Generated by immunoSEQ multiplex PCR, the TCRdb table keeps only in-frame clones and is missing some. The table records around 200,000 clones, approximately 83% of them present only once. The sequencing sample was made of peripheral blood. Receptor source: a woman aged 40-49 years with COVID-19, enrolled during active disease.

The J gene is TRBJ1-6, the V gene TRBV5-1, with 7 bases that match TRBD1. The CDR3 sequence is 16 residues long. V dropped 4 bases and J dropped 7; count of bases not matched to a gene: 11. Germline CDR1 is SGHRS and CDR2 is YFSETQ. CDR3 DNA sequence: TGCGCCAGCAGCGACAGGGAAGTCTTTGGCAATTCACCCCTCCACTTT. Translation: CASSDREVFGNSPLHF.

In its sample, this clone was seen a few times. This chain uses TRBV6-5 with TRBJ2-1; 11 nucleotides line up with TRBD2. The V gene end was trimmed by 10 bases and the J gene end by 8 bases; junction bases not matched to a gene: 13. The CDR3 has 15 residues. CDR1 is MNHEY, CDR2 SVGAGI, per germline. CDR3 protein: CATELAGGPVDEQFF. In DNA, the CDR3 is TGTGCCACCGAGTTAGCGGGAGGGCCTGTTGATGAGCAGTTCTTC.

The V call is TRBV7-8, the J call TRBJ1-1; no reliable D call. Trimming left V 11 bases short and J 1 base short, with 14 bases between. Per the germline V gene, CDR1 is SGHVS and CDR2 is FQNEAQ. The CDR3 sequence is 13 residues long. The DNA of the CDR3 is TGTGCCGGTACTGCTACCCCGAACACTGAAGCTTTCTTT. Translation gives CAGTATPNTEAFF.

V and J are TRBV13 and TRBJ1-6, with TRBD1 identical over 7 bases. V trimming: 5 bases; J trimming: 2 bases; junction bases outside the gene matches: 3. The CDR3 has 15 residues. Germline CDR1 reads PRHDT; CDR2 reads FYEKMQ (reference sequence). CDR3 loop: CASSADRAYNSPLHF. The CDR3 nucleotides read TGTGCCAGCAGCGCCGACAGGGCCTATAATTCACCCCTCCACTTT. The variable domain in full, with the rest retrieved from reference TRBV13 and TRBJ1-6, is AAGVIQSPRHLIKEKRETATLKCYPIPRHDTVYWYQQGPGQDPQFLISFYEKMQSDKGSIPDRFSAQQFSDYHSELNMSSLELGDSALYFCASSADRAYNSPLHFGNGTRLTVT.

The chain combines TRBV9 with TRBJ2-2; D perhaps matches TRBD1 (6 bases). V shed 1 base and J shed 4 bases, with 14 bases lying between them. The CDR3 has 16 amino acids. Looked up from germline, CDR1 is SGDLS and CDR2 is YYNGEE. The CDR3 nucleotides read TGTGCCAGCAGCGTATTATTAGGACAGCTCACCGGGGAGCTGTTTTTT. It yields the protein CASSVLLGQLTGELFF. Full variable domain (missing parts from reference TRBV9 and TRBJ2-2): DSGVTQTPKHLITATGQRVTLRCSPRSGDLSVYWYQQSLDQGLQFLIQYYNGEERAKGNILERFSAQQFPDLHSELNLSSLELGDSALYFCASSVLLGQLTGELFFGEGSRLTVL.

This chain uses TRBV28 with TRBJ2-5; 10 positions agree with TRBD2. The length of the CDR3 is 12 residues. V trimming: 3 bases; J trimming: 13 bases; junction bases outside the gene matches: 5. CDR1 is MDHEN, CDR2 SYDVKM, per germline. The CDR3 spells CASSFSGLALYF. The CDR3 DNA follows: TGTGCCAGCAGTTTTTCGGGACTAGCGCTGTACTTC.

CDR3: CASSPGQGGDSPLHF. The CDR3 bases are TGTGCCAGCTCACCGGGACAGGGGGGGGATTCACCCCTCCACTTT. This chain uses TRBV18 with TRBJ1-6; 11 bases line up with TRBD1. J lost 8 bases, V lost 3 bases, and 3 bases had no gene match. The CDR3 loop spans 15 amino acids. Germline-derived CDR1 and CDR2 are KGHSH and LQKENI.

As DNA, the CDR3 is TGTGCCAGCAGCCTTTCGGCAGGGGATAGCAATCAGCCCCAGCATTTT. Its translation is CASSLSAGDSNQPQHF. V usage is TRBV27 and J usage is TRBJ1-5; D perhaps matches TRBD1 (6 bases). Trimming took 6 bases from V and 0 from J, leaving 15 bases between them. The CDR3 has 16 amino acids. Germline lookup yields CDR1 MNHEY and CDR2 SMNVEV (reference sequence).

The rearrangement links TRBV27 to TRBJ2-1; D is unresolved. CDR3 length: 16 residues. Germline loops: CDR1 MNHEY, CDR2 SMNVEV (reference sequence). The ends were cut back, 2 bases at V and 4 bases at J, with 15 bases in the middle. CDR3 in DNA: TGTGCCAGCAGTTTAGGTCCCCGAATCCTATACAATGAGCAGTTCTTC. It yields the protein CASSLGPRILYNEQFF.

CDR3 amino acids: CASSSSGRGTEAFF. CDR3 DNA sequence: TGTGCCAGCAGTTCATCTGGACGGGGCACTGAAGCTTTCTTT. The V and J genes are TRBV6-5 and TRBJ1-1, with no clear D. The ends were cut back, 4 bases at V and 4 bases at J, with 13 bases in the middle. The CDR3 extends over 14 amino acids. Per germline, CDR1 MNHEY and CDR2 SVGAGI.

The chain joins TRBV27 to TRBJ2-7; 11 bases are shared with TRBD2. The CDR3 covers 16 residues. Per the germline V gene, CDR1 is MNHEY and CDR2 is SMNVEV (reference sequence). V lost 5 bases, J lost 0 bases, and 6 bases stayed unmatched. In DNA, the CDR3 is TGTGCCAGCAGTCCGAGACTAGCGGGGAGCTCCTACGAGCAGTACTTC. It is translated as CASSPRLAGSSYEQYF.

This clone was counted a single time. Because the CDR3's place on the DNA is in doubt, the DNA is left out and the CDR3 is given as listed by TCRdb. The chain is built from TRBV2 and TRBJ1-4; the D segment call TRBD1 is taken from the table without a DNA check. The CDR3 sequence runs 15 residues, both termini included. Germline V gene lookup returns CDR1 SNHLY and CDR2 FYNNEI. The CDR3 region is CASSDRTGDVKNCFF.

V and J are TRBV9 and TRBJ2-3; D may be TRBD2 (6 bases). The germline CDR1 and CDR2 sequences are SGDLS and YYNGEE. The CDR3 has 14 amino acids. Trimming removed 3 bases at V and 1 base at J, with 9 bases between. In nucleotides, the CDR3 is TGTGCCAGCAGCGCCCAGCGGGGCACAGATACGCAGTATTTT. As protein: CASSAQRGTDTQYF.

The rearrangement links TRBV4-1 to TRBJ1-5, with 7 bases identical to TRBD1. The ends lost 3 bases at V and 3 bases at J; junction bases unmatched: 2. This CDR3 region has 14 residues. Germline CDR1 reads MGHRA; CDR2 reads YSYEKL. For the CDR3, the DNA is TGCGCCAGCAGCCAGGGACAGAACAATCAGCCCCAGCATTTT. This codes for CASSQGQNNQPQHF.

The count of this clone is one. The V gene is TRBV6-5, the J gene TRBJ2-7, with 9 bases matching TRBD1. Trimming cost V 0 bases and J 2 bases; bases outside gene matches: 2. The germline CDR1 and CDR2 sequences are MNHEY and SVGAGI. The CDR3 loop spans 15 amino acids. The CDR3: CASSYSGTGPYEQYF. CDR3 nucleotides: TGTGCCAGCAGTTACTCCGGGACAGGGCCCTACGAGCAGTACTTC.

The chain recombines TRBV7-9 with TRBJ2-7; 10 nucleotides line up with TRBD2. Germline V gene data show CDR1 as SEHNR and CDR2 as FQNEAQ (reference sequence). V lost 2 bases and J lost 2; bases outside the gene matches: 6. This CDR3 has 16 amino acids. CDR3 in amino acids: CASSLPQRGGPYEQYF. CDR3 DNA: TGTGCCAGCAGCTTACCCCAGCGGGGGGGTCCCTACGAGCAGTACTTC.

V is TRBV7-8 and J is TRBJ1-2; unclear D gene. CDR3 length: 13 amino acids. V gave up 1 base and J gave up 4 bases, with 7 bases separating them. Germline V lookup: CDR1 SGHVS, CDR2 FQNEAQ. The DNA for the CDR3 is TGTGCCAGCAGCTTAGAGCCCATCTATGGCTACACCTTC. As protein: CASSLEPIYGYTF.

The genes are TRBV6-1 and TRBJ1-3; D uncertain. The CDR3 has 14 residues. CDR1 is MNHNS and CDR2 is SASEGT in the germline V gene. Trimming left V 6 bases short and J 3 bases short, with 12 bases between. Here the CDR3 reads CASSIPGGGNTIYF. The DNA for the CDR3 is TGTGCCAGCAGCATTCCAGGAGGTGGAAACACCATATATTTT.

This chain connects TRBV2 to TRBJ1-5; a possible D gene is TRBD1 (5 bases). The CDR3 has 15 amino acids. V was shortened by 7 bases and J by 1 base, with 14 bases between the two germline ends. Germline-derived CDR1 and CDR2 are SNHLY and FYNNEI. The CDR3 region has the DNA TGTGCCAGCACTGGCAGGGAGGGGAGCAATCAGCCCCAGCATTTT. Its translation: CASTGREGSNQPQHF.

This clone was counted only a few times. V and J are TRBV6-6 and TRBJ1-2, with 9 positions matching TRBD1. Per the germline V gene, CDR1 is MNHNY and CDR2 is SVGAGI (reference sequence). The CDR3 contains 15 residues. The V gene end was trimmed by 0 bases and the J gene end by 6 bases; junction bases not matched to a gene: 5. The CDR3, as DNA: TGTGCCAGCAGTTACTCGGACAGGGGAGAGAATGGCTACACCTTC. This gives the protein CASSYSDRGENGYTF.

The CDR3 region is CASSSGSGHYNEQFF. The CDR3 DNA reads as TGTGCCAGCAGCTCTGGGTCAGGCCACTACAATGAGCAGTTCTTC. The genes are TRBV5-6 and TRBJ2-1; D unresolved. Germline V CDR1 and CDR2: SGHDT, YYEEEE. V was clipped by 3 bases and J by 3 bases, with 13 bases between them. The CDR3 consists of 15 residues.

This chain joins TRBV5-1 and TRBJ1-2, with D possibly TRBD1 on 5 matching bases. In germline, CDR1 is SGHRS, CDR2 YFSETQ. V was pared by 4 bases and J by 1 base, with 14 bases between. The CDR3 is 15 amino acids. This CDR3 is CASSLDSFFNYGYTF. The DNA for the CDR3 is TGCGCCAGCAGCCTAGACAGTTTCTTTAACTATGGCTACACCTTC.

This clone showed up just once. This chain connects TRBV27 to TRBJ1-1; 9 bases align to TRBD1. This CDR3 contains 16 residues. Germline V gives CDR1 MNHEY, CDR2 SMNVEV (reference sequence). V gave up 8 bases and J gave up 4 bases; unmatched junction bases: 14. CDR3 in DNA: TGTGCCAGCGGGGACAGGGCTCGTCTAGGGGGCACTGAAGCTTTCTTT. Translated, it gives CASGDRARLGGTEAFF.

The rearrangement links TRBV4-1 to TRBJ1-1; 7 positions match TRBD1. With V trimmed by 0 bases and J by 4 bases, 2 bases remained unmatched. Germline V CDR1 and CDR2: MGHRA, YSYEKL. The CDR3 is 14 amino acids. The CDR3, as DNA: TGCGCCAGCAGCCAAGAAGCAGGGGGCACTGAAGCTTTCTTT. Residues: CASSQEAGGTEAFF.

The J gene is TRBJ2-3, the V gene TRBV5-1; TRBD2 is a possible D gene (5 bases). Germline V CDR1 and CDR2: SGHRS, YFSETQ. This CDR3 contains 16 residues. The V gene lost 0 bases and the J gene lost 2 bases, with 13 bases spanning the gap. The CDR3 DNA is TGCGCCAGCAGCTTGGGACGGGATCGGATCACAGATACGCAGTATTTT. The encoded protein is CASSLGRDRITDTQYF.

This chain joins TRBV12-3 or TRBV12-4 and TRBJ1-5, with D perhaps TRBD1 (5 bases). CDR3 length: 13 residues. Trimming pared 6 bases from V and 4 bases from J, leaving 10 bases between. CDR3 loop: CASRSTGNQPQHF. CDR3 sequence (DNA): TGTGCCAGCAGGTCTACAGGAAATCAGCCCCAGCATTTT.

The gene calls are TRBV18 and TRBJ1-3; perhaps TRBD1 as D (6 bases). Trimming stripped 2 bases from V and 7 bases from J, with 18 bases between. The germline CDR1 and CDR2 sequences are KGHSH and LQKENI. CDR3 length: 16 amino acids. CDR3 in DNA: TGTGCCAGCTCACCAATAGGACAGCCTCAACGCAACACCATATATTTT. Amino acid sequence: CASSPIGQPQRNTIYF.

This rearrangement joins TRBV27 to TRBJ2-7, with TRBD1 matching 8 bases. Germline CDR1 is MNHEY and CDR2 is SMNVEV (reference sequence). Trimming at V came to 5 bases and at J to 2 bases, leaving 5 bases not matched to a gene. This CDR3 has 14 residues. The CDR3: CASSPVDRAYEQYF. The CDR3 coding sequence is TGTGCCAGCAGTCCTGTGGACAGGGCCTACGAGCAGTACTTC.

This rearrangement joins TRBV28 to TRBJ1-4, with 9 bases aligning to TRBD1. In germline, CDR1 is MDHEN, CDR2 SYDVKM. The CDR3 loop spans 16 amino acids. The V segment lost 2 bases and the J segment 8 bases; nucleotides outside the gene matches: 9. CDR3 sequence (DNA): TGTGCCAGCAGTTTAGGGAGACAGGGGGAGCGGGAAAAACTGTTTTTT. Translation: CASSLGRQGEREKLFF.

The V call is TRBV21-1, the J call TRBJ1-1; the tabulated D call, TRBD1, remains unverified against the DNA. TRBV21-1 is marked as a pseudogene. The CDR3 has 15 amino acids. CDR3 in amino acids: CASSKFDQWNTEAFF. The CDR3 DNA follows: TGTGCCAGCAGCAAATTCGATCAGTGGAACACTGAAGCTTTCTTT.

V usage is TRBV7-2 and J usage is TRBJ2-7; tentative D call: TRBD2 (6 bases). This CDR3 comprises 16 residues. CDR1 and CDR2 from the germline V gene are SGHTA and FQGNSA. Trimming stripped 5 bases from V and 2 bases from J, with 19 bases between. This chain's CDR3 is CASSKGSGVVTYEQYF. CDR3 bases: TGTGCCAGCAGCAAAGGCTCGGGGGTGGTAACCTACGAGCAGTACTTC.

This rearrangement joins TRBV6-5 to TRBJ1-6, with D unclear. The CDR3 consists of 14 residues. Germline CDR1 is MNHEY and CDR2 is SVGAGI. V was trimmed by 2 bases and J by 9 bases, leaving 11 bases between them. The CDR3 nucleotides are TGTGCCAGCAGTTACGAGCTAGCCCCTTCACCCCTCCACTTT. It codes for CASSYELAPSPLHF.